The 4 T cell receptor beta chains below were found in one sample sequenced in a study of graft-versus-host responses after intestinal transplantation. The repertoire was sequenced with immunoSEQ multiplex PCR; TCRdb's copy has only in-frame clones and lacks some. The sample lists 95,000 to 100,000 clones; about 84% were seen once. The sequencing here drew on PBMCs, taken 255 days after intestinal transplant. The receptors were gathered from a human patient who received an intestinal transplant, so some T cells may come from the graft donor.

The DNA for the CDR3 is TGTGCCAGCAGCCCTCCAGGGTCTGAGATTGGGGCCAACGTCCTGACTTTC. It yields the protein CASSPPGSEIGANVLTF. The chain combines TRBV11-1 with TRBJ2-6, with D tentatively TRBD1 (5 bases). With 5 bases removed from V and 3 bases from J, the gap between germline ends came to 17 bases. This CDR3 is 17 amino acids long. Germline V gives CDR1 SGHAT, CDR2 FQDESV (reference sequence).

V gene TRBV28 combines with J gene TRBJ2-7; 7 bases match TRBD2. The junction had 3 bases not matched to a gene; V was cut back by 7 bases and J by 0 bases. Per the germline V gene, CDR1 is MDHEN and CDR2 is SYDVKM. The CDR3 is 13 amino acids. CDR3 in DNA: TGTGCCAGCACGGGGGGTCGCTCCTACGAGCAGTACTTC. It yields the protein CASTGGRSYEQYF.

The CDR3 here is CASSAGAETRETQYF. The CDR3 bases are TGTGCCAGCAGCGCCGGGGCTGAAACCCGAGAGACCCAGTACTTC. The chain is built from TRBV11-2 and TRBJ2-5, with D possibly called TRBD1 or TRBD2 (5 bases each). CDR3 length: 15 residues. Germline V gene lookup returns CDR1 SGHAT and CDR2 FQNNGV. V dropped 5 bases and J dropped 4 bases, with 17 bases sitting between them.

This rearrangement joins TRBV2 to TRBJ1-1; weak D call: TRBD1 (5 bases). Germline V lookup: CDR1 SNHLY, CDR2 FYNNEI. Trimming removed 8 bases from V and 4 bases from J, with 14 bases in between. The CDR3 consists of 13 residues. This CDR3 is CASASWGGTEAFF. The CDR3 DNA follows: TGTGCCAGCGCGTCGTGGGGGGGCACTGAAGCTTTCTTT.